This TCR beta chain was captured by sequencing in a study of blood T cell repertoires in COVID-19. Study at large: Sites across the United States, Italy and Spain contributed samples from acute and convalescent COVID-19. Sample material is recorded as cDNA or gDNA derived from T cells, B-cell-depleted T cells, or PBMCs.

Original processing methods: By means of reference gene primer amplification, nucleated cell counts were estimated. Profiled with immunoSEQ multiplex PCR; TCRdb holds only in-frame clones, not every one. From that table come the V and J calls and clone size; the DNA was used to work out D and trimming. The sample consists of about 110,000 clones, approximately 78% of them appearing once. V shed 5 bases and J 2 bases; nucleotides not matched to a gene: 4. Looked up from germline, CDR1 is SGHNT and CDR2 is YYREEE (reference sequence). This CDR3 is 14 amino acids long. The chain combines TRBV5-4 with TRBJ2-3, with TRBD2 matching 8 bases. The sequence was obtained from a man aged 65 to 79 with acute or convalescent COVID-19. Source material: peripheral blood. CDR3 loop: CASRPGGDTDTQYF. CDR3 DNA sequence: TGTGCCAGCAGGCCGGGAGGGGACACAGATACGCAGTATTTT.